A single sample is the source of the 13 T cell receptor beta chains below, sequenced in a study of blood T cells in healthy people across ages. Next came a second PCR, run for about 6 to 12 cycles, which used a sample-barcoded 5' primer along with a J-beta primer mix. TCRdb called the 5' RACE reads again in MiXCR, with one record for every CDR3 protein. This sample has roughly 700,000 distinct CDR3 sequences, with 25% found just once. These data also featured in a second study, about T cells of mothers and their children.

The sequencing sample was made of blood. Receptor source: a boy aged 5 to 17 in good health.

This clonotype was seen more than once but under ten times. The rearrangement uses TRBV13 and TRBJ2-3; the match to TRBD2 covers 11 bases. From germline, CDR1 is PRHDT and CDR2 FYEKMQ (reference sequence). This CDR3 has 15 amino acids. V dropped 6 bases and J dropped 3; count of bases not matched to a gene: 5. The CDR3 loop is CASSSGLAETDTQYF. The CDR3, as DNA: TGTGCCAGCAGTTCGGGACTAGCGGAGACAGATACGCAGTATTTT.

DNA of the CDR3: TGTGCCAGCAGTTCCTCGGACGCCTTAATAGAGACCCAGTACTTC. Protein product: CASSSSDALIETQYF. The gene calls are TRBV2 and TRBJ2-5; D remains ambiguous. CDR1 SNHLY and CDR2 FYNNEI come from the germline V gene. V was clipped by 5 bases and J by 4 bases, with 17 bases between them. The CDR3 consists of 15 residues.

This clonotype was detected a few times. The chain employs TRBV19 and TRBJ2-5; no clear D gene. The ends were cut back, 4 bases at V and 0 bases at J, with 6 bases in the middle. From germline, CDR1 is LNHDA and CDR2 SQIVND (reference sequence). The CDR3 extends over 13 amino acids. The DNA for the CDR3 is TGTGCCAGTAGTACAAGACACCAAGAGACCCAGTACTTC. Its translation is CASSTRHQETQYF.

This clonotype was detected only a few times. In DNA form, the CDR3 reads TGTGCCTCAGAGCGGGCTCGTGAGCAGTTCTTC. This codes for CASERAREQFF. The chain employs TRBV5-6 and TRBJ2-1; possibly TRBD2 for D (6 bases). In germline, CDR1 is SGHDT, CDR2 YYEEEE. V was trimmed by 10 bases and J by 9 bases, leaving 14 bases between them. The CDR3 loop spans 11 amino acids.

The chain joins TRBV10-2 to TRBJ1-2; TRBD1 is a possible D gene (6 bases). The CDR3 loop spans 15 amino acids. Germline CDR1 WSHSY, CDR2 SAAADI. V was pared by 0 bases and J by 4 bases, with 12 bases between. CDR3 nucleotides: TGCGCCAGCAGTGAGTCGTGGGGGCCTGGCTATGGCTACACCTTC. Amino acid sequence: CASSESWGPGYGYTF.

This clonotype appeared a few times. The chain recombines TRBV29-1 with TRBJ2-5; TRBD1 might be the D (6 bases). The V and J ends lost 6 bases and 5 bases respectively, with 13 bases between them. Germline V lookup: CDR1 SQVTM, CDR2 ANQGSEA. The CDR3 contains 12 residues. The CDR3 DNA sequence: TGCAGCGTAGGAACAGGGACGGAGACCCAGTACTTC. This gives the protein CSVGTGTETQYF.

This clonotype was counted between two and nine times. This rearrangement joins TRBV25-1 to TRBJ2-2, with a possible D match to TRBD2 (5 bases). This CDR3 has 14 amino acids. CDR1 MGHDK and CDR2 SYGVNS come from the germline V gene. V lost 3 bases and J 6 bases, leaving 11 bases between the germline ends. CDR3 DNA sequence: TGTGCCAGCAGTGATACGGGGTGGGCCGGGGAGCTGTTTTTT. Translation: CASSDTGWAGELFF. Using reference TRBV25-1 and TRBJ2-2 for the parts outside the CDR3, the full variable domain is EADIYQTPRYLVIGTGKKITLECSQTMGHDKMYWYQQDPGMELHLIHYSYGVNSTEKGDLSSESTVSRIRTEHFPLTLESARPSHTSQYLCASSDTGWAGELFFGEGSRLTVL.

CDR3 in amino acids: CASRRYSQGNTEAFF. The CDR3 nucleotides are TGTGCCAGCAGGCGATACTCACAGGGTAACACTGAAGCTTTCTTT. This chain connects TRBV12-3 or TRBV12-4 to TRBJ1-1; D is possibly TRBD1 (6 bases). This CDR3 has 15 residues. Trimming took 6 bases from V and 2 from J, leaving 16 bases between them.

This clonotype was picked up a small number of times. The V call is TRBV10-3, the J call TRBJ2-1, with 10 bases aligning to TRBD2. Per the germline V gene, CDR1 is ENHRY and CDR2 is SYGVKD. V gave up 0 bases and J gave up 0 bases; unmatched junction bases: 8. CDR3 length: 19 residues. CDR3 nucleotide sequence: TGTGCCATCAGTGAGTCTGGACTAGCGGTTTCCCGCTCCTACAATGAGCAGTTCTTC. Its translation is CAISESGLAVSRSYNEQFF.

This chain links TRBV7-3 with TRBJ2-5, with 10 bases fitting TRBD2. Germline CDR1 is SGHTA and CDR2 is FQGTGA. The CDR3 loop spans 18 amino acids. The ends lost 2 bases at V and 3 bases at J; junction bases unmatched: 12. CDR3 nucleotide sequence: TGTGCCAGCAGCTTAGGAGAGTGGGGAGCGGGAGGGGAAGAGACCCAGTACTTC. It yields the protein CASSLGEWGAGGEETQYF.

A single count supports this clonotype. This chain joins TRBV6-1 and TRBJ2-2; D may be TRBD2 (5 bases). Germline CDR1 reads MNHNS; CDR2 reads SASEGT. CDR3 length: 17 residues. The V end lost 6 bases, the J end lost 3 bases, and 20 bases lay between the germline ends. The CDR3 DNA follows: TGTGCCAGCAGGCCCTGGACTTCCTTGCCCGACACCGGGGAGCTGTTTTTT. As protein: CASRPWTSLPDTGELFF.

The genes are TRBV20-1 and TRBJ1-3; 9 nucleotides match TRBD1. In germline, CDR1 is DFQATT, CDR2 SNEGSKA (reference sequence). Trimming removed 5 bases from V and 3 bases from J; junction bases left unmatched: 8. The CDR3 spans 15 residues. Written as DNA, the CDR3 is TGCAGTGCTGACCGCGGGACAGGGTTTGGAAACACCATATATTTT. Its protein is CSADRGTGFGNTIYF.

The sample holds a few counts of this clonotype. This rearrangement joins TRBV4-2 to TRBJ1-1; 8 bases are shared with TRBD1. This CDR3 is built from 13 residues. V dropped 1 base and J dropped 11; count of bases not matched to a gene: 6. The germline V gene has CDR1 LGHNA and CDR2 YNFKEQ. The CDR3 bases are TGTGCCAGCAGCCAAGGGGGGACAGGCTGGGCTTTCTTT. It yields the protein CASSQGGTGWAFF.